This note documents a single T cell receptor beta chain sequence. As yet, its antigen is unknown. The data were obtained in a study of T cell responses to AZD1222 COVID-19 vaccine. Study results and caveats: Seropositivity was recorded at baseline in only six AZD1222 recipients.

This CDR3 region has 14 residues. Germline assignment: CDR1 MDHEN and CDR2 SYDVKM. V lost 7 bases and J lost 8, with 20 bases in between. This table comes from immunoSEQ multiplex PCR, and its TCRdb copy is limited to in-frame clones, with some not included. Seen here are about 79,000 clones, 92% observed once, and the top ten hold approximately 6.5%. The source material was peripheral blood, sampled on day 0 of MenACWY control vaccination. The origin of this receptor is an adult in good health. V is TRBV28 and J is TRBJ1-2, with D maybe TRBD1 (5 bases). In DNA form, the CDR3 reads TGTGCCAGCAATATAATGGGGGTGTTGGAGGGCTACACCTTC. Translating it yields CASNIMGVLEGYTF.